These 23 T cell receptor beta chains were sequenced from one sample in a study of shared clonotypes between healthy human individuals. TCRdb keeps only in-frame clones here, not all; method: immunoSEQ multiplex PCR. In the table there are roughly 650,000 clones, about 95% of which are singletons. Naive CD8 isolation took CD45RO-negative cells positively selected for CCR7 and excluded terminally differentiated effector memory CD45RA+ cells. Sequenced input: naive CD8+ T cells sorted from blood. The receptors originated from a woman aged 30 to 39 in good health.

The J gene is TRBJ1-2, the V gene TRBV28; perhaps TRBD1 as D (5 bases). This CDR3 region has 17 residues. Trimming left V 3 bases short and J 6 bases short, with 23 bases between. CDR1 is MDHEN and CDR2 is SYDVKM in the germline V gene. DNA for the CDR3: TGTGCCAGCAGTTTGGGGAGTTTGACAGCGCCTGGGGATGGCTACACCTTC. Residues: CASSLGSLTAPGDGYTF.

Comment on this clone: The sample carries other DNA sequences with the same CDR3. CDR3 in amino acids: CASSFGTEAFF. The DNA of the CDR3 is TGTGCCAGCAGCTTTGGCACTGAAGCTTTCTTT. The chain recombines TRBV7-9 with TRBJ1-1; D not resolved. The CDR3 has 11 residues. V was shortened by 3 bases and J by 4 bases, with 3 bases between the two germline ends. Germline loops: CDR1 SEHNR, CDR2 FQNEAQ (reference sequence).

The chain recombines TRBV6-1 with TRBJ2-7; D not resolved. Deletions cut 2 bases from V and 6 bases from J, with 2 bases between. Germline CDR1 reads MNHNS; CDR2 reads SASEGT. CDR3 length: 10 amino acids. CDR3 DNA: TGTGCCAGCAGTGAATCCGAGCAGTACTTC. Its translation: CASSESEQYF.

CDR3 amino acids: CASSPGRGRSSYEQYF. As DNA, the CDR3 is TGTGCCAGCAGTCCGGGCAGGGGGCGAAGCTCCTACGAGCAGTACTTC. This chain uses TRBV28 with TRBJ2-7; TRBD1 matches at 8 bases. The ends lost 5 bases at V and 0 bases at J; junction bases unmatched: 9. Germline values: CDR1 MDHEN, CDR2 SYDVKM. CDR3 length: 16 amino acids.

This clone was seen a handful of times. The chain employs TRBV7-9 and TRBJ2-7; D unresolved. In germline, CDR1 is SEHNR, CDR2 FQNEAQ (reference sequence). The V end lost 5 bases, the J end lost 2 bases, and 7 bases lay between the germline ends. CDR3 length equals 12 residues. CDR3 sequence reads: CASSAGAYEQYF. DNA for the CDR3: TGTGCCAGCAGCGCCGGAGCCTACGAGCAGTACTTC.

CDR3 loop: CASSRTGTSSSYEQYF. CDR3 DNA: TGCGCCAGCAGCCGAACCGGGACTAGCAGCTCCTACGAGCAGTACTTC. The chain uses TRBV4-1 and TRBJ2-7, with TRBD2 matching 9 bases. Germline assignment: CDR1 MGHRA and CDR2 YSYEKL. V lost 4 bases to trimming and J lost 0 bases; unmatched junction nucleotides: 7. The CDR3 is 16 residues long.

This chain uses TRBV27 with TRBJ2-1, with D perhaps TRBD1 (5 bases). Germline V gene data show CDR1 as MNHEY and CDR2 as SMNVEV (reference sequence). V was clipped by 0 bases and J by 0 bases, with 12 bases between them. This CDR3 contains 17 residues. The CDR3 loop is CASSLSYRLSSYNEQFF. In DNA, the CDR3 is TGTGCCAGCAGTTTATCGTACAGGTTAAGCTCCTACAATGAGCAGTTCTTC.

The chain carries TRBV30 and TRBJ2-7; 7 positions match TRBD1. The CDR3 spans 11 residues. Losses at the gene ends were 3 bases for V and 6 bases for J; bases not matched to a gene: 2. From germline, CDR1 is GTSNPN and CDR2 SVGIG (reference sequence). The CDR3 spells CAWSTGVEQYF. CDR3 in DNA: TGTGCCTGGAGCACAGGGGTCGAGCAGTACTTC.

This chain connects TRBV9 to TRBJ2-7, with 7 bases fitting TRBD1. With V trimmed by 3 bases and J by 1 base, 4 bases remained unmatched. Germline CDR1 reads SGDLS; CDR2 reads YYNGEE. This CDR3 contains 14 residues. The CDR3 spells CASSARQGSYEQYF. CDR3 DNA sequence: TGTGCCAGCAGCGCCAGACAGGGTTCCTACGAGCAGTACTTC.

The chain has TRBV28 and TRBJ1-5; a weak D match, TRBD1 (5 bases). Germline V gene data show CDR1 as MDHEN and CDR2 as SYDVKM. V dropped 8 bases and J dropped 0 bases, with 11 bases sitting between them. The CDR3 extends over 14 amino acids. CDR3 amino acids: CASLDILSNQPQHF. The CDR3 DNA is TGTGCCAGCTTGGACATCCTTAGCAATCAGCCCCAGCATTTT.

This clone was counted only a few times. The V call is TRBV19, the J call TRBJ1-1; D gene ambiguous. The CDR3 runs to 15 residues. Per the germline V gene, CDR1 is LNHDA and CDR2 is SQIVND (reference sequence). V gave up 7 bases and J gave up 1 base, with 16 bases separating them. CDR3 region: CASTSGHLANTEAFF. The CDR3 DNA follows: TGTGCCAGTACCTCCGGCCACCTGGCGAACACTGAAGCTTTCTTT.

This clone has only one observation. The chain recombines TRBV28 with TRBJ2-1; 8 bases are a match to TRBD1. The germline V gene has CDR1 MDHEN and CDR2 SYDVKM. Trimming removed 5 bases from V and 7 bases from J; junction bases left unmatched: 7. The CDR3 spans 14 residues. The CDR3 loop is CASSSNRGRNEQFF. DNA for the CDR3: TGTGCCAGCAGTAGTAACAGGGGGAGGAATGAGCAGTTCTTC.

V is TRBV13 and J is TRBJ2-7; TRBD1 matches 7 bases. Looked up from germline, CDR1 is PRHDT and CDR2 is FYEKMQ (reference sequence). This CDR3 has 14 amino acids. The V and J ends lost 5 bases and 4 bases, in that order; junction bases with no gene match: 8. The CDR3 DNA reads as TGTGCCAGCAGCGAGAGGGACAGATCGTACGAGCAGTACTTC. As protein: CASSERDRSYEQYF.

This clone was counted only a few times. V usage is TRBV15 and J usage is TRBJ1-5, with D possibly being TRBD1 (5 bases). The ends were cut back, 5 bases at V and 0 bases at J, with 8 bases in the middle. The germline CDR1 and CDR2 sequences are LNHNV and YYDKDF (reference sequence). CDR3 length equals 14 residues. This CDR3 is CATSGTDSNQPQHF. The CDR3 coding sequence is TGTGCCACCAGCGGGACGGATAGCAATCAGCCCCAGCATTTT. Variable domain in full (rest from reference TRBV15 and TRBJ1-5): DAMVIQNPRYQVTQFGKPVTLSCSQTLNHNVMYWYQQKSSQAPKLLFHYYDKDFNNEADTPDNFQSRRPNTSFCFLDIRSPGLGDTAMYLCATSGTDSNQPQHFGDGTRLSIL.

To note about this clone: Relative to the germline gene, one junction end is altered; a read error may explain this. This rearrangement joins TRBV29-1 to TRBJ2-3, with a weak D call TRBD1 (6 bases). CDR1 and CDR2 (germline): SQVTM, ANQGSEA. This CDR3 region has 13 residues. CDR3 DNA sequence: TGCAGCGTGGAAGGGGGAGCGACAGATACGCAGTATTTT. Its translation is CSVEGGATDTQYF.

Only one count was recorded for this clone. The CDR3 loop reads CASSLGDPNYEQYF. The CDR3 DNA is TGTGCCAGCAGCTTAGGGGATCCAAACTACGAGCAGTACTTC. The rearrangement joins TRBV7-6 to TRBJ2-7; D is undetermined. The CDR3 extends over 14 amino acids. The V end lost 1 base, the J end lost 3 bases, and 10 bases lay between the germline ends. The germline V gene has CDR1 SGHVS and CDR2 FNYEAQ.

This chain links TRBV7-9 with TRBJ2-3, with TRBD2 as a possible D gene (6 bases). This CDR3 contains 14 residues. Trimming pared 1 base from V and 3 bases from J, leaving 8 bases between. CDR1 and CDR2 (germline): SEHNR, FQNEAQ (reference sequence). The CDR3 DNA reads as TGTGCCAGCAGCTTAGGGCTAGCGACAGATACGCAGTATTTT. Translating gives CASSLGLATDTQYF.

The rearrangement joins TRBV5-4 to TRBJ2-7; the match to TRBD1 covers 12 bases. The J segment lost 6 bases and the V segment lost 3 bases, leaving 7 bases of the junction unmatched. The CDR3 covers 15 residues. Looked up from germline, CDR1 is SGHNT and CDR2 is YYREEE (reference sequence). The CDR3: CASSWGTGGNSEQYF. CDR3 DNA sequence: TGTGCCAGCAGCTGGGGGACAGGGGGCAACTCCGAGCAGTACTTC.

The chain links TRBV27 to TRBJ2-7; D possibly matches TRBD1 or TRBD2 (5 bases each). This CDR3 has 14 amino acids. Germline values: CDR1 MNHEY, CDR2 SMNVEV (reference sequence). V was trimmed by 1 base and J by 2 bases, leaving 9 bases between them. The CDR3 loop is CASSLWGRTYEQYF. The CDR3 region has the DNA TGTGCCAGCAGTTTATGGGGACGGACCTACGAGCAGTACTTC.

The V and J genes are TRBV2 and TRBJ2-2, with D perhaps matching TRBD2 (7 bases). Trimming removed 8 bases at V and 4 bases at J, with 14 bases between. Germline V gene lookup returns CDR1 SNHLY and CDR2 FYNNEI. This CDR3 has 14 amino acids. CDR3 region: CASRGAPGTGELFF. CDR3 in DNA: TGTGCCAGCCGGGGGGCGCCTGGCACCGGGGAGCTGTTTTTT.

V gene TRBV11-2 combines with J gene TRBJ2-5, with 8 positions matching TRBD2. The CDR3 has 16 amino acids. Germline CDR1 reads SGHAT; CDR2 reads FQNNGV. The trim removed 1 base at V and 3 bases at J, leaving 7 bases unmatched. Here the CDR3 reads CASSLGAGGIKETQYF. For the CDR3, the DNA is TGTGCCAGCAGCTTAGGGGCGGGAGGTATTAAAGAGACCCAGTACTTC.

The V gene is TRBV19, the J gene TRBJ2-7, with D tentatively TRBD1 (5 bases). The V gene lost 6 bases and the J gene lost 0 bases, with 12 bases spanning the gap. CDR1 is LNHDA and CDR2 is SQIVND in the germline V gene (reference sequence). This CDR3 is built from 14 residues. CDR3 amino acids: CASRSPDSSYEQYF. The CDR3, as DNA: TGTGCCAGTAGGTCGCCCGACAGCTCCTACGAGCAGTACTTC.

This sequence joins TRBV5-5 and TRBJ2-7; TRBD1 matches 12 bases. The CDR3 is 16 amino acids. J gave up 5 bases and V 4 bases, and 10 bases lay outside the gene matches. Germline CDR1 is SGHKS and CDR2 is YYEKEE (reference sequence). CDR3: CASSVLSGTGGHEQYF. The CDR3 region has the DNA TGTGCCAGCAGCGTGCTGTCGGGGACAGGGGGCCACGAGCAGTACTTC.